The 3 T cell receptor beta chains below come from one sample, sequenced in a study of T cell responses to AZD1222 COVID-19 vaccine. Only in-frame clones appear in the TCRdb table, and some are missing; sequencing was by immunoSEQ multiplex PCR. The table shows 95,000 to 150,000 clones, with 89% occurring only once. This specimen consisted of peripheral blood, obtained on day 0 of AZD1222 vaccination. These receptors all come from an adult in good health.

The chain employs TRBV6-5 and TRBJ2-7; possibly TRBD1 or TRBD2 for D (5 bases each). V was pared by 8 bases and J by 0 bases, with 11 bases between. Germline V gene data show CDR1 as MNHEY and CDR2 as SVGAGI. The CDR3 is made up of 13 amino acids. CDR3 DNA: TGTGCCAGCCTTCAGGGAGACTCCTACGAGCAGTACTTC. Its translation is CASLQGDSYEQYF.

The chain joins TRBV28 to TRBJ2-5; TRBD2 agrees at 13 bases. This CDR3 has 17 amino acids. Trimming at V came to 3 bases and at J to 4 bases, leaving 8 bases not matched to a gene. Germline V gene lookup returns CDR1 MDHEN and CDR2 SYDVKM. The CDR3 reads CASSLPHGLAGVETQYF. The CDR3 DNA is TGTGCCAGCAGTTTGCCCCACGGACTAGCGGGAGTAGAGACCCAGTACTTC. Full variable domain (remainder filled in from reference TRBV28 and TRBJ2-5): DVKVTQSSRYLVKRTGEKVFLECVQDMDHENMFWYRQDPGLGLRLIYFSYDVKMKEKGDIPEGYSVSREKKERFSLILESASTNQTSMYLCASSLPHGLAGVETQYFGPGTRLLVL.

This clone was seen a handful of times. The rearrangement uses TRBV9 and TRBJ1-2; D is unresolved. The CDR3 length is 14 residues. Germline-derived CDR1 and CDR2 are SGDLS and YYNGEE. V lost 0 bases and J lost 6, with 12 bases in between. CDR3 protein: CASSVATGVHGYTF. The CDR3, as DNA: TGTGCCAGCAGCGTAGCTACTGGGGTTCATGGCTACACCTTC.